This paragraph reports one T cell receptor (beta chain). Assay used: immunoSEQ multiplex PCR; TCRdb lists only in-frame clones, some missing. The data contain more than 300,000 clones, approximately 90% of them singletons. The data stem from a study of blood T cell repertoires in COVID-19. Study background: Collection of acute and convalescent COVID-19 samples took place in the United States, Italy and Spain. From T cells, B-cell-depleted T cells, or PBMCs came the material, which was cDNA or gDNA.

CDR1 and CDR2 (germline): SGDLS, YYNGEE. Trimming shortened V by 4 bases and J by 3 bases, and 21 bases separated the two germline ends. The CDR3 sequence is 17 residues long. Individuals aged about 18 to 89 years were recruited from about two dozen US areas. Participant-reported clinical history was the basis for cohort assignment. The chain uses TRBV9 and TRBJ2-3, with D possibly TRBD2 on 6 matching bases. This sequence was found in a young woman who had recovered from COVID-19. Sequencing was performed on PBMCs or T cells enriched from blood (not recorded which). The CDR3 DNA is TGTGCCAGCAGCCCGACCGTTGGAGGGAGGATGACAGATACGCAGTATTTT. This gives the protein CASSPTVGGRMTDTQYF.